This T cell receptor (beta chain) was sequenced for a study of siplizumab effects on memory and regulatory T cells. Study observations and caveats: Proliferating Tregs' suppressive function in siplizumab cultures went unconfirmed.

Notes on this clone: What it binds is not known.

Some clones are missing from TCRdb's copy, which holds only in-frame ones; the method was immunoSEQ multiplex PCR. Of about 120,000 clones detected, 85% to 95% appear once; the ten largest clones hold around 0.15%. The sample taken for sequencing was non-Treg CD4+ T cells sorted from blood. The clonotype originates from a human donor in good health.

The CDR3 reads CASGPAGQAVGYTF. CDR3 coding DNA: TGTGCCAGCGGACCTGCGGGACAGGCCGTTGGCTACACCTTC. The chain is built from TRBV6-5 and TRBJ1-2, with 8 bases identical to TRBD1. Trimming removed 8 bases from V and 7 bases from J; junction bases left unmatched: 12. The germline V gene has CDR1 MNHEY and CDR2 SVGAGI. The CDR3 has 14 amino acids.